The next 22 T cell receptor beta chains were all read from a single sample in a study of blood T cell repertoires in COVID-19. The repertoire was sequenced with immunoSEQ multiplex PCR; TCRdb's copy has only in-frame clones and lacks some. In the table there are some 33,000 clones, roughly 88% of which are singletons. Sample: peripheral blood. The origin of the receptors is an older man with active or convalescent COVID-19.

The chain joins TRBV4-1 to TRBJ2-7; 9 nucleotides align to TRBD2. This CDR3 region has 17 residues. Germline V gene data show CDR1 as MGHRA and CDR2 as YSYEKL. The V segment lost 4 bases and the J segment 0 bases; nucleotides outside the gene matches: 10. The CDR3: CASSRGLARSPSYEQYF. DNA for the CDR3: TGCGCCAGCAGCCGTGGACTAGCGCGGTCACCCTCCTACGAGCAGTACTTC.

This clone has a single count. The chain couples TRBV28 to TRBJ1-2, with D perhaps TRBD1 (5 bases). The CDR3 has 12 amino acids. In germline, CDR1 is MDHEN, CDR2 SYDVKM. The ends were cut back, 6 bases at V and 5 bases at J, with 10 bases in the middle. In DNA, the CDR3 is TGTGCCAGCAGGACAGCCGGGTATGGCTACACCTTC. It is translated as CASRTAGYGYTF.

The chain carries TRBV12-3 or TRBV12-4 and TRBJ1-3; maybe TRBD1 (6 bases). Between the trimmed V and J ends, which lost 5 bases and 4 bases, there was a span of 9 bases. The CDR3 is made up of 13 amino acids. The CDR3 spells CASSGRGGNTIYF. CDR3 bases: TGTGCCAGCAGTGGGAGGGGGGGAAACACCATATATTTT.

This chain connects TRBV18 to TRBJ1-4; 8 nucleotides agree with TRBD1. Trimming removed 2 bases from V and 6 bases from J; junction bases left unmatched: 5. The CDR3 spans 15 residues. CDR1 is KGHSH, CDR2 LQKENI, per germline. The CDR3 protein is CASSPMTGVDEKLFF. CDR3 DNA: TGTGCCAGCTCACCAATGACAGGGGTAGATGAAAAACTGTTTTTT.

The chain carries TRBV5-8 and TRBJ2-1; the D gene is possibly TRBD2 (7 bases). This CDR3 comprises 16 residues. Per germline, CDR1 SGHTS and CDR2 YDEGEE. V was shortened by 2 bases and J by 2 bases, with 14 bases between the two germline ends. CDR3 sequence (DNA): TGTGCCAGCAGCTTTGAAGGGCGGGGGCCCTACAATGAGCAGTTCTTC. Translating it yields CASSFEGRGPYNEQFF.

As regards this clone: The same CDR3 also results from other DNA sequences found in this sample. The rearrangement joins TRBV7-2 to TRBJ1-2, with 7 bases lining up with TRBD1. Germline lookup yields CDR1 SGHTA and CDR2 FQGNSA. The J segment lost 4 bases and the V segment lost 6 bases, leaving 5 bases of the junction unmatched. CDR3 size: 13 residues. The CDR3 protein is CASSRGQIYGYTF. The CDR3 DNA follows: TGTGCCAGCAGTCGGGGACAGATCTATGGCTACACCTTC.

The gene calls are TRBV7-2 and TRBJ2-7, with D tentatively TRBD1 (6 bases). CDR1 SGHTA and CDR2 FQGNSA come from the germline V gene. CDR3 length: 15 amino acids. The germline V and J ends were trimmed by 4 bases and 3 bases, with 16 bases remaining between them. Here the CDR3 DNA reads TGTGCCAGCAGCTCATCAAGGGGGACCTACTACGAGCAGTACTTC. This codes for CASSSSRGTYYEQYF.

The CDR3: CASSSHSSYNSPLHF. CDR3 nucleotide sequence: TGTGCCAGCAGCTCCCACAGCTCCTATAATTCACCCCTCCACTTT. This rearrangement joins TRBV7-2 to TRBJ1-6; D is unresolved. Germline V gene lookup returns CDR1 SGHTA and CDR2 FQGNSA. Trimming shortened V by 4 bases and J by 0 bases, and 7 bases separated the two germline ends. The CDR3 runs 15 residues.

The chain carries TRBV11-1 and TRBJ2-6; D is unresolved. Trimming left V 5 bases short and J 1 base short, with 9 bases between. Per germline, CDR1 SGHAT and CDR2 FQDESV (reference sequence). CDR3 length equals 15 residues. CDR3 residues: CASSRAVSGANVLTF. Here the CDR3 DNA reads TGTGCCAGCAGCAGAGCCGTTTCTGGGGCCAACGTCCTGACTTTC.

This clone was seen a few times. The chain recombines TRBV25-1 with TRBJ1-1; unclear D gene. Germline CDR1 MGHDK, CDR2 SYGVNS. V was clipped by 3 bases and J by 5 bases, with 10 bases between them. The CDR3 length is 13 residues. The CDR3 coding sequence is TGTGCCAGCAGTGATCCGGGGAGGACTGAAGCTTTCTTT. Its protein product is CASSDPGRTEAFF. The full variable domain, rest sourced from reference TRBV25-1 and TRBJ1-1, is EADIYQTPRYLVIGTGKKITLECSQTMGHDKMYWYQQDPGMELHLIHYSYGVNSTEKGDLSSESTVSRIRTEHFPLTLESARPSHTSQYLCASSDPGRTEAFFGQGTRLTVV.

The J gene is TRBJ2-1, the V gene TRBV4-1; a possible D gene is TRBD1 (6 bases). The ends were cut back, 3 bases at V and 4 bases at J, with 13 bases in the middle. CDR3 length: 15 residues. The V gene's germline CDR1 is MGHRA and CDR2 YSYEKL. CDR3 sequence reads: CASSHDIGQYNEQFF. CDR3 nucleotide sequence: TGCGCCAGCAGCCATGACATAGGACAGTACAATGAGCAGTTCTTC.

The chain employs TRBV5-1 and TRBJ2-7; 10 nucleotides align to TRBD1. The CDR3 loop spans 16 amino acids. Germline trimming cut 0 bases from V and 1 base from J; bases unmatched to any gene: 4. Germline V gene sequence: CDR1 SGHRS, CDR2 YFSETQ. CDR3 DNA sequence: TGCGCCAGCAGCTTGGAATCGGGACAGGGGTCCTACGAGCAGTACTTC. Its translation: CASSLESGQGSYEQYF. Together with reference TRBV5-1 and TRBJ2-7, the CDR3 gives the full variable domain: KAGVTQTPRYLIKTRGQQVTLSCSPISGHRSVSWYQQTPGQGLQFLFEYFSETQRNKGNFPGRFSGRQFSNSRSEMNVSTLELGDSALYLCASSLESGQGSYEQYFGPGTRLTVT.

A note on this clone: At one end, the junction sequence differs from germline, possibly due to a read error. Distinct nucleotide sequences in the sample also encode this CDR3. The J gene is TRBJ1-4, the V gene TRBV6-5; D gene ambiguous. Germline V gene sequence: CDR1 MNHEY, CDR2 SVGAGI. This CDR3 has 14 residues. The CDR3 is CASSYSALNEKLFF. The CDR3 DNA sequence: TGTGCCAGCAGCTACTCAGCCCTTAATGAAAAACTGTTTTTT.

This chain uses TRBV11-2 with TRBJ2-3; the match to TRBD2 covers 8 bases. The CDR3 is made up of 18 amino acids. Germline V gene sequence: CDR1 SGHAT, CDR2 FQNNGV. V dropped 5 bases and J dropped 5; count of bases not matched to a gene: 18. Here the CDR3 DNA reads TGTGCCAGCAGCCCCCTTTTTCAGTTCTTGGCGGGAGGAGATACGCAGTATTTT. It translates to CASSPLFQFLAGGDTQYF. Looking up the rest from reference TRBV11-2 and TRBJ2-3 gives the full variable domain: EAGVAQSPRYKIIEKRQSVAFWCNPISGHATLYWYQQILGQGPKLLIQFQNNGVVDDSQLPKDRFSAERLKGVDSTLKIQPAKLEDSAVYLCASSPLFQFLAGGDTQYFGPGTRLTVL.

The chain recombines TRBV6-5 with TRBJ1-1; 8 positions agree with TRBD1. Trimming cost V 4 bases and J 4 bases; bases outside gene matches: 2. Germline V CDR1 and CDR2: MNHEY, SVGAGI. This CDR3 has 13 amino acids. This chain's CDR3 is CASSFQGATEAFF. For the CDR3, the DNA is TGTGCCAGCAGTTTTCAGGGGGCCACTGAAGCTTTCTTT.

This chain links TRBV6-4 with TRBJ2-2, with TRBD2 matching 8 bases. Per germline, CDR1 MRHNA and CDR2 SNTAGT. The J segment lost 4 bases and the V segment lost 4 bases, leaving 5 bases of the junction unmatched. This CDR3 comprises 15 residues. The CDR3 loop reads CASSAGGSVTGELFF. In DNA, the CDR3 is TGTGCCAGCAGTGCGGGAGGGAGTGTCACCGGGGAGCTGTTTTTT.

The chain employs TRBV5-1 and TRBJ2-5, with 8 bases aligning to TRBD2. Trimming at V came to 1 base and at J to 5 bases, leaving 4 bases not matched to a gene. The CDR3 contains 14 residues. CDR1 is SGHRS, CDR2 YFSETQ, per germline. The CDR3 DNA is TGCGCCAGCAGCTTGTCTAGCGGGCCGGAGACCCAGTACTTC. Translation: CASSLSSGPETQYF.

The chain employs TRBV6-2 or TRBV6-3 and TRBJ2-2, with TRBD1 matching 10 bases. V lost 5 bases and J lost 7; bases outside the gene matches: 4. CDR3 length: 14 amino acids. In germline, CDR1 is MNHEY, CDR2 SVGEGT. In DNA form, the CDR3 reads TGTGCCAGCAGTGAGACAGGGGGCTTCGGGGAGCTGTTTTTT. Translated: CASSETGGFGELFF.

The rearrangement links TRBV19 to TRBJ2-5; the match to TRBD1 covers 7 bases. The length of the CDR3 is 14 residues. The germline V gene encodes CDR1 LNHDA and CDR2 SQIVND (reference sequence). V trimming: 5 bases; J trimming: 5 bases; junction bases outside the gene matches: 8. The CDR3 DNA reads as TGTGCCAGTAGTCCGGGACAGTCGGGGGAGACCCAGTACTTC. It yields the protein CASSPGQSGETQYF. Variable domain in full (rest from reference TRBV19 and TRBJ2-5): DGGITQSPKYLFRKEGQNVTLSCEQNLNHDAMYWYRQDPGQGLRLIYYSQIVNDFQKGDIAEGYSVSREKKESFPLTVTSAQKNPTAFYLCASSPGQSGETQYFGPGTRLLVL.

The chain is built from TRBV7-9 and TRBJ1-3, with a possible D match to TRBD1 (6 bases). Trimming shortened V by 0 bases and J by 4 bases, and 10 bases separated the two germline ends. This CDR3 contains 15 residues. Germline values: CDR1 SEHNR, CDR2 FQNEAQ (reference sequence). This CDR3 reads CASSLARTVGNTIYF. Here the CDR3 DNA reads TGTGCCAGCAGCTTAGCAAGGACAGTCGGAAACACCATATATTTT.

The CDR3: CASSGTSYQPQHF. In DNA, the CDR3 is TGTGCCAGCAGCGGGACAAGCTATCAGCCCCAGCATTTT. The chain combines TRBV28 with TRBJ1-5; D may be TRBD1 (6 bases). Germline V gene data show CDR1 as MDHEN and CDR2 as SYDVKM. V was clipped by 6 bases and J by 5 bases, with 11 bases between them. The CDR3 has 13 residues.

The V gene is TRBV25-1, the J gene TRBJ1-1; 7 bases are a match to TRBD1. V was pared by 6 bases and J by 5 bases, with 3 bases of the junction left unmatched. From germline, CDR1 is MGHDK and CDR2 SYGVNS. CDR3 length: 12 amino acids. Here the CDR3 reads CASRTGLTEAFF. The CDR3 DNA reads TGTGCCAGCAGGACAGGGCTGACTGAAGCTTTCTTT.